The 30 T cell receptor beta chains below were found in one sample sequenced in a study of T cell changes during pregnancy in multiple sclerosis. This table comes from immunoSEQ multiplex PCR, and its TCRdb copy is limited to in-frame clones, with some not included. The repertoire holds 70,000 to 95,000 clones, with about 89% as singletons. Sample: peripheral blood, taken before pregnancy. The source is a female donor with multiple sclerosis, enrolled in a pregnancy study.

The rearrangement links TRBV5-5 to TRBJ2-5; TRBD2 matches 8 bases. The CDR3 is made up of 15 amino acids. V shed 4 bases, J shed 1 base, and the junction held 6 bases outside the gene matches. Germline V gives CDR1 SGHKS, CDR2 YYEKEE (reference sequence). In DNA, the CDR3 is TGTGCCAGCAGCCAAGAACGGGGGGGCCAAGAGACCCAGTACTTC. Protein product: CASSQERGGQETQYF.

Many counts were recorded for this clone. The chain recombines TRBV21-1 with TRBJ1-4; TRBD1, as called in the table, went unchecked against the DNA. TRBV21-1 corresponds to a pseudogene. This CDR3 spans 14 amino acids. This CDR3 is CASRIQGTNEKLFF. The CDR3 coding sequence is TGTGCCAGCAGGATACAGGGGACTAATGAAAAACTGTTTTTT.

This chain joins TRBV7-2 and TRBJ2-3; maybe TRBD2 (5 bases). Trimming took off 8 bases at V and 1 base at J, with 10 bases between the two ends. This CDR3 has 13 residues. In germline, CDR1 is SGHTA, CDR2 FQGNSA. Here the CDR3 reads CASGRGGTDTQYF. CDR3 coding DNA: TGTGCCAGCGGACGGGGAGGCACAGATACGCAGTATTTT.

The rearrangement uses TRBV19 and TRBJ1-2, with 8 bases aligning to TRBD1. This CDR3 is 17 amino acids long. Germline trimming cut 5 bases from V and 2 bases from J; bases unmatched to any gene: 13. CDR1 LNHDA and CDR2 SQIVND come from the germline V gene (reference sequence). CDR3 DNA: TGTGCCAGTAGTCCTTGGACAGGGAGGATTATCAACTATGGCTACACCTTC. Translation gives CASSPWTGRIINYGYTF.

The J gene is TRBJ1-2, the V gene TRBV2, with TRBD1 identical over 9 bases. Germline-derived CDR1 and CDR2 are SNHLY and FYNNEI. The CDR3 totals 17 residues. V was pared by 5 bases and J by 0 bases, with 10 bases of the junction left unmatched. CDR3 bases: TGTGCCAGCAGTCAGGGACAGGGCCTAATTGCTAACTATGGCTACACCTTC. Its translation is CASSQGQGLIANYGYTF.

This rearrangement joins TRBV27 to TRBJ2-2; D might be TRBD2 (5 bases). V lost 3 bases, J lost 0 bases, and 14 bases lay in between. The CDR3 loop spans 17 amino acids. CDR1 is MNHEY and CDR2 is SMNVEV in the germline V gene (reference sequence). CDR3 sequence: CASSLRARAPNTGELFF. DNA for the CDR3: TGTGCCAGCAGTTTGCGGGCCCGGGCCCCGAACACCGGGGAGCTGTTTTTT.

This clone was seen a single time. The V call is TRBV5-1, the J call TRBJ1-2, with D possibly TRBD1 on 5 matching bases. Deletions cut 3 bases from V and 5 bases from J, with 20 bases between. The CDR3 contains 16 residues. In germline, CDR1 is SGHRS, CDR2 YFSETQ. CDR3 in amino acids: CASSSDRDIYTYGYTF. The CDR3 coding sequence is TGCGCCAGCAGCTCAGACAGAGATATTTACACTTATGGCTACACCTTC.

CDR3 protein: CASSAGQGPDTQYF. The DNA for the CDR3 is TGTGCCAGCAGCGCTGGGCAGGGGCCAGATACGCAGTATTTT. The chain employs TRBV9 and TRBJ2-3, with D perhaps matching TRBD1 (6 bases). CDR1 is SGDLS and CDR2 is YYNGEE in the germline V gene. This CDR3 region has 14 residues. V was cut by 3 bases and J by 4 bases, with 12 bases left in between. Combining the CDR3 with reference TRBV9 and TRBJ2-3 gives the whole variable domain DSGVTQTPKHLITATGQRVTLRCSPRSGDLSVYWYQQSLDQGLQFLIQYYNGEERAKGNILERFSAQQFPDLHSELNLSSLELGDSALYFCASSAGQGPDTQYFGPGTRLTVL.

A single count supports this clone. This chain joins TRBV18 and TRBJ2-5; D unresolved. CDR1 is KGHSH, CDR2 LQKENI, per germline. CDR3 length: 15 residues. Trimming left V 0 bases short and J 3 bases short, with 11 bases between. Written as DNA, the CDR3 is TGTGCCAGCTCACCACCTGGAGCTAGTAAAGAGACCCAGTACTTC. This sequence encodes CASSPPGASKETQYF.

CDR3 sequence (DNA): TGCGCCAGCAGCCACGTCTCTAGCGGGGGTTACAATGAGCAGTTCTTC. Translation gives CASSHVSSGGYNEQFF. V is TRBV4-1 and J is TRBJ2-1, with 10 bases that match TRBD2. The germline V gene encodes CDR1 MGHRA and CDR2 YSYEKL. Trimming removed 3 bases from V and 4 bases from J; junction bases left unmatched: 6. The CDR3 contains 16 residues.

The gene calls are TRBV19 and TRBJ1-5; a possible D gene is TRBD1 (5 bases). This CDR3 is 15 amino acids long. Germline V gene lookup returns CDR1 LNHDA and CDR2 SQIVND (reference sequence). Between the trimmed V and J ends, which lost 7 bases and 5 bases, there was a span of 18 bases. The CDR3, as DNA: TGTGCCAGTAAAAGTCAGGGCGAGCCGGATCAGCCCCAGCATTTT. This gives the protein CASKSQGEPDQPQHF.

V gene TRBV7-2 combines with J gene TRBJ1-2; a possible D gene is TRBD1 (5 bases). Trimming removed 2 bases from V and 6 bases from J, with 19 bases in between. The germline V gene encodes CDR1 SGHTA and CDR2 FQGNSA. CDR3 length: 16 residues. CDR3 sequence (DNA): TGTGCCAGCAGCTTATCGGTACTTCTTCGGGGGGATGGCTACACCTTC. Protein sequence: CASSLSVLLRGDGYTF. Full variable domain (remainder filled in from reference TRBV7-2 and TRBJ1-2): GAGVSQSPSNKVTEKGKDVELRCDPISGHTALYWYRQSLGQGLEFLIYFQGNSAPDKSGLPSDRFSAERTGGSVSTLTIQRTQQEDSAVYLCASSLSVLLRGDGYTFGSGTRLTVV.

This chain links TRBV6-4 with TRBJ2-2, with 12 bases that match TRBD2. The CDR3 has 16 amino acids. The V gene's germline CDR1 is MRHNA and CDR2 SNTAGT. Trimming took 7 bases from V and 1 from J; bases not matched to a gene: 4. For the CDR3, the DNA is TGTGCCAGCAAGACTAGCGGGGGCCTGAACACCGGGGAGCTGTTTTTT. Translated: CASKTSGGLNTGELFF.

CDR3 DNA sequence: TGCGCCAGCAGCCCAGGGGGCGGCTACTACGAGCAGTACTTC. Protein sequence: CASSPGGGYYEQYF. V and J are TRBV5-1 and TRBJ2-7, with 8 bases lining up with TRBD1. V lost 4 bases and J lost 3; bases outside the gene matches: 6. From germline, CDR1 is SGHRS and CDR2 YFSETQ. CDR3 length equals 14 residues.

The V and J genes are TRBV11-3 and TRBJ1-1; the D is unclear. Germline CDR1 is SGHNT and CDR2 is YENEEA. The V end lost 2 bases, the J end lost 0 bases, and 10 bases lay between the germline ends. The CDR3 extends over 15 amino acids. CDR3 bases: TGTGCCAGCAGCTTATCCTCCGGTATGAACACTGAAGCTTTCTTT. Amino acids: CASSLSSGMNTEAFF.

The chain has TRBV7-3 and TRBJ2-3; 8 positions agree with TRBD2. The CDR3 totals 20 residues. V was pared by 2 bases and J by 0 bases, with 16 bases of the junction left unmatched. Germline CDR1 and CDR2: SGHTA and FQGTGA. The DNA of the CDR3 is TGTGCCAGCAGCTTATCAGGCGTCCCGGGACTAGGAACTAGCACAGATACGCAGTATTTT. Encoded protein: CASSLSGVPGLGTSTDTQYF.

The CDR3 nucleotides are TGTGCCAGCAGACCACCGGGGAGACCCACAGATACGCAGTATTTT. It is translated as CASRPPGRPTDTQYF. The chain links TRBV7-2 to TRBJ2-3; TRBD2 might be the D (5 bases). CDR3 size: 15 residues. Per germline, CDR1 SGHTA and CDR2 FQGNSA. Deletions cut 6 bases from V and 2 bases from J, with 15 bases between.

For the CDR3, the DNA is TGTGCCAGTAGTAAGCGATTGATCAATAGCAATCAGCCCCAGCATTTT. Translating gives CASSKRLINSNQPQHF. The chain employs TRBV19 and TRBJ1-5, with D hard to call. V dropped 4 bases and J dropped 0 bases, with 13 bases sitting between them. Germline V CDR1 and CDR2: LNHDA, SQIVND (reference sequence). The CDR3 is 16 residues long.

The chain combines TRBV5-1 with TRBJ1-1; D call uncertain. Per germline, CDR1 SGHRS and CDR2 YFSETQ. The CDR3 is 15 amino acids. Trimming left V 5 bases short and J 4 bases short, with 18 bases between. CDR3: CASSPLSGGSTEAFF. The DNA of the CDR3 is TGCGCCAGCAGTCCTCTGTCTGGCGGTAGCACTGAAGCTTTCTTT.

The chain employs TRBV11-2 and TRBJ1-1; D unresolved. The CDR3 runs 13 residues. Germline V lookup: CDR1 SGHAT, CDR2 FQNNGV. Trimming left V 5 bases short and J 4 bases short, with 11 bases between. The CDR3 sequence: CASSLVLSTEAFF. In nucleotides, the CDR3 is TGTGCCAGCAGCCTTGTCCTGTCCACTGAAGCTTTCTTT.

The rearrangement links TRBV21-1 to TRBJ1-2; the D call of TRBD1 is as the table states it, not checked on the DNA. TRBV21-1 is labeled a pseudogene. This CDR3 region has 18 residues. For the CDR3, the DNA is TGTGCCAGCAGCAAAGTTTCCTGCGGGACAGGGGACCGTTATGGCTACACCTTC. Its protein product is CASSKVSCGTGDRYGYTF.

The rearrangement links TRBV7-2 to TRBJ2-2; D is unresolved. The germline V gene has CDR1 SGHTA and CDR2 FQGNSA. The CDR3 has 13 residues. V gave up 5 bases and J gave up 5 bases, with 9 bases separating them. The CDR3 loop is CASSPRLTGELFF. The DNA for the CDR3 is TGTGCCAGCAGCCCCCGACTGACCGGGGAGCTGTTTTTT.

V is TRBV30 and J is TRBJ2-2; TRBD1 is a possible D gene (6 bases). The CDR3 loop spans 13 amino acids. Germline V gene data show CDR1 as GTSNPN and CDR2 as SVGIG (reference sequence). Deletions cut 2 bases from V and 5 bases from J, with 9 bases between. The DNA for the CDR3 is TGTGCCTGGAGTACAGGGTTTACCGGGGAGCTGTTTTTT. Translating gives CAWSTGFTGELFF.

In this sample, this clone turned up a few times. The rearrangement joins TRBV7-9 to TRBJ2-5; 10 nucleotides align to TRBD2. Germline CDR1 SEHNR, CDR2 FQNEAQ (reference sequence). The CDR3 extends over 18 amino acids. Trimming took 4 bases from V and 3 from J; bases not matched to a gene: 14. CDR3 DNA sequence: TGTGCCAGCAGCTCCGGGACTAGCGCAATTTCACAAAAAGAGACCCAGTACTTC. Translating it yields CASSSGTSAISQKETQYF. Full variable domain (missing parts from reference TRBV7-9 and TRBJ2-5): DTGVSQNPRHKITKRGQNVTFRCDPISEHNRLYWYRQTLGQGPEFLTYFQNEAQLEKSRLLSDRFSAERPKGSFSTLEIQRTEQGDSAMYLCASSSGTSAISQKETQYFGPGTRLLVL.

This chain uses TRBV19 with TRBJ2-7; 10 nucleotides align to TRBD1. With V trimmed by 5 bases and J by 6 bases, 7 bases remained unmatched. Germline V CDR1 and CDR2: LNHDA, SQIVND (reference sequence). The CDR3 is 14 amino acids. The DNA of the CDR3 is TGTGCCAGTAGTGGGACAGGGGTTTTTCGCGAGCAGTACTTC. It specifies CASSGTGVFREQYF.

The chain carries TRBV5-4 and TRBJ1-2; D call uncertain. This CDR3 spans 13 amino acids. CDR1 and CDR2 (germline): SGHNT, YYREEE (reference sequence). The V and J ends lost 2 bases and 7 bases respectively, with 12 bases between them. The CDR3 DNA reads as TGTGCCAGCAGCTTATTACCAGGATTTGGCTACACCTTC. Amino acid sequence: CASSLLPGFGYTF.

The rearrangement uses TRBV11-2 and TRBJ2-7, with D tentatively TRBD2 (5 bases). Germline CDR1 and CDR2: SGHAT and FQNNGV. The CDR3 has 13 residues. V shed 10 bases and J shed 3 bases, with 16 bases lying between them. The chain's CDR3 is CATSPLAFYEQYF. Here the CDR3 DNA reads TGTGCCACTTCACCATTAGCGTTCTACGAGCAGTACTTC.

This clone was picked up one time. The rearrangement uses TRBV7-9 and TRBJ1-2; D remains unclear. V was cut by 6 bases and J by 4 bases, with 15 bases left in between. The CDR3 totals 14 residues. CDR1 and CDR2 (germline): SEHNR, FQNEAQ (reference sequence). The CDR3 protein is CASSFSGDTYGYTF. The CDR3, as DNA: TGTGCCAGCAGTTTTTCAGGCGACACCTATGGCTACACCTTC.

In DNA, the CDR3 is TGTGCCTGGAGTGTAGCCTGGGGGCAGGGGGCGAGGGGAGGCTACACCTTC. It specifies CAWSVAWGQGARGGYTF. This chain uses TRBV30 with TRBJ1-2; TRBD1 matches 8 bases. The CDR3 totals 17 residues. J gave up 8 bases and V 0 bases, and 17 bases lay outside the gene matches. Looked up from germline, CDR1 is GTSNPN and CDR2 is SVGIG (reference sequence). Supplemented by reference TRBV30 and TRBJ1-2, the full variable domain reads SQTIHQWPATLVQPVGSPLSLECTVEGTSNPNLYWYRQAAGRGLQLLFYSVGIGQISSEVPQNLSASRPQDRQFILSSKKLLLSDSGFYLCAWSVAWGQGARGGYTFGSGTRLTVV.

This chain connects TRBV7-2 to TRBJ1-5, with TRBD1 identical over 7 bases. CDR1 SGHTA and CDR2 FQGNSA come from the germline V gene. This CDR3 comprises 14 residues. The V segment lost 5 bases and the J segment 9 bases; nucleotides outside the gene matches: 10. CDR3 sequence (DNA): TGTGCCAGCAGCCTTCAGGGGGAGGTGGGGCCCCAGCATTTT. Amino acids: CASSLQGEVGPQHF. Full variable domain (remainder filled in from reference TRBV7-2 and TRBJ1-5): GAGVSQSPSNKVTEKGKDVELRCDPISGHTALYWYRQSLGQGLEFLIYFQGNSAPDKSGLPSDRFSAERTGGSVSTLTIQRTQQEDSAVYLCASSLQGEVGPQHFGDGTRLSIL.